Listed below are T cell receptor beta chains from one sample, sequenced in a study of T-cell memory formation after mild COVID-19. TCRdb re-called the 5' RACE reads through MiXCR, storing one row per CDR3 protein. This sample has about 470,000 distinct CDR3 sequences, with more than 20% found just once. Sequences were obtained from PBMCs or a T cell subset sorted from them (not recorded which). Source of these receptors: an adult woman who had mild COVID-19 (a few samples of this study predate the infection). Cell type and time point are not known. CDR3s include the opening cysteine and the closing phenylalanine or tryptophan. The order of the fields is clone size, V gene, CDR3 length, J gene, D gene, CDR3 DNA, CDR3 protein. The D gene is left open where the match is weak. The size entry is marked missing in some rows and otherwise reads once, few, many or a size class.

few	TRBV12-3/TRBV12-4	12	TRBJ2-3	.	TGTGCCAGCAGAAACAGCACAGATACGCAGTATTTT	CASRNSTDTQYF
.	TRBV5-1	17	TRBJ2-4	TRBD2	TGCGCCAGCAGCCCCTCTGGCGGGGGGGCCCCGGAAAACATTCAGTACTTC	CASSPSGGGAPENIQYF
.	TRBV7-6	15	TRBJ2-1	TRBD2	TGTGCCAGCAGCTTAACTGAGACTAGCCATGATGAGCAGTTCTTC	CASSLTETSHDEQFF
.	TRBV30	12	TRBJ1-2	.	TGTGCCTGGAGTGAGTCGGCTTTACGGCACACCTTC	CAWSESALRHTF
.	TRBV7-8	17	TRBJ2-2	TRBD2	TGTGCCAGCAGGGTATCCGCTAGCGGGGGGTACACCGGGGAGCTGTTTTTT	CASRVSASGGYTGELFF
.	TRBV7-3	16	TRBJ2-1	.	TGTGCCAGCAGCGCCGTAAGGACTGGAATCTACAATGAGCAGTTCTTC	CASSAVRTGIYNEQFF
.	TRBV12-3/TRBV12-4	14	TRBJ2-5	.	TGTGCCAGCAGCCCTGTTAGCGGCCAAGAGACCCAGTACTTC	CASSPVSGQETQYF
once	TRBV11-3	16	TRBJ2-5	TRBD1	TGTGCCAGCAGCCCCGGGACAGGGGAAAATCAAGAGACCCAGTACTTC	CASSPGTGENQETQYF
.	TRBV29-1	12	TRBJ1-2	.	TGCAGCGTTGACAGCAAAGCCTATGGCTACACCTTC	CSVDSKAYGYTF
.	TRBV29-1	14	TRBJ1-3	.	TGCAGCGTTGAATACGCGACGTTCGGAAACACCATATATTTT	CSVEYATFGNTIYF
many	TRBV12-3/TRBV12-4	15	TRBJ1-5	.	TGTGCCAGCAGTTTAGGTCAGGCAGGCAATCAGCCCCAGCATTTT	CASSLGQAGNQPQHF
.	TRBV20-1	11	TRBJ2-7	.	TGCAGTGCTGTTAGGGCCTACGAGCAGTACTTC	CSAVRAYEQYF
.	TRBV7-8	17	TRBJ2-5	.	TGTGCCAGCAGCTCCCGCGTAAGGGGACCCTACCAAGAGACCCAGTACTTC	CASSSRVRGPYQETQYF
.	TRBV24-1	16	TRBJ2-1	.	TGTGCCACCAGTGGTAAAACGCAGGGAAACTACAATGAGCAGTTCTTC	CATSGKTQGNYNEQFF
few	TRBV27	13	TRBJ2-5	.	TGTGCCAGCAGTGAGTACGGGAAGGAGACCCAGTACTTC	CASSEYGKETQYF
.	TRBV5-4	13	TRBJ1-1	.	TGTGCCAGCAGCTTGGATCGACAGTCTGAAGCTTTCTTT	CASSLDRQSEAFF
.	TRBV20-1	14	TRBJ1-1	.	TGCAGTGCTAGAGATCCCGGCGGAGGGACTGAAGCTTTCTTT	CSARDPGGGTEAFF
few	TRBV7-9	15	TRBJ1-5	TRBD1	TGTGCCAGCAGCGCCGGACAGGGAACGAATCAGCCCCAGCATTTT	CASSAGQGTNQPQHF
.	TRBV12-3/TRBV12-4	15	TRBJ1-2	TRBD1	TGTGCCAGCAGACCGGCCGGGACAGGGGGCTTCGGCTACACCTTC	CASRPAGTGGFGYTF